This T cell receptor beta chain was obtained from a study of STAT5B mutations in CD4+ large granular lymphocyte leukemia. Study-wide results and caveats: About 26% of private leukemic clonotypes occurred rarely in other patients' non-leukemic repertoires.

Comment on this clone: Its antigen is not identified.

In the authors' workflow: Productive clonotypes were detectable down to 2.59 x 10-5 frequency. TCRdb's table, derived via immunoSEQ multiplex PCR, lists solely in-frame clones and lacks some. That table supplies the V and J calls and clone size; D and trimming were determined from the DNA. The profile shows some 34,000 clones, over 65% of them singletons. The CDR3 is made up of 18 amino acids. Germline V gene lookup returns CDR1 MGHRA and CDR2 YSYEKL. Trimming removed 3 bases from V and 3 bases from J; junction bases left unmatched: 13. The rearrangement joins TRBV4-1 to TRBJ2-3; 9 bases fit TRBD2. The material sequenced was CD4+ T cells from blood buffy coats. This receptor was obtained from a human donor in good health. The CDR3 region has the DNA TGCGCCAGCAGCCACCCCCCGGGGGGTAGCGGGAGTACAGATACGCAGTATTTT. The encoded protein is CASSHPPGGSGSTDTQYF.